This TCR beta chain was sequenced during a study of blood T cell repertoires in COVID-19. Looking at the study overall: Some COVID-19 samples were acute and others convalescent; all came from the United States, Italy and Spain. PBMCs, B-cell-depleted T cells, or T cells provided the cDNA or gDNA that made up the material.

Germline V CDR1 and CDR2: LGHDT, YNNKEL (reference sequence). This CDR3 is built from 15 residues. Germline trimming cut 1 base from V and 5 bases from J; bases unmatched to any gene: 4. This clone was found once. Per the original data handling: Nucleated cell counts were estimated from reference gene primer amplification. Method: immunoSEQ multiplex PCR; TCRdb's copy keeps in-frame clones and lacks some. D and trimming come from the DNA, and the V and J calls and clone size come from that table. The table lists 60,000 to 95,000 clones, around 90% of them singletons, with around 6.7% in the top ten. The origin of this receptor is a woman aged 50 to 65 with acute or convalescent COVID-19. Material for sequencing was peripheral blood. The rearrangement joins TRBV3-1 (or the pseudogene TRBV3-2) to TRBJ2-1; TRBD2 matches 8 bases. CDR3 amino acids: CASSQATSGNNEQFF. The CDR3 DNA sequence: TGTGCCAGCAGCCAAGCCACTAGCGGAAACAATGAGCAGTTCTTC.